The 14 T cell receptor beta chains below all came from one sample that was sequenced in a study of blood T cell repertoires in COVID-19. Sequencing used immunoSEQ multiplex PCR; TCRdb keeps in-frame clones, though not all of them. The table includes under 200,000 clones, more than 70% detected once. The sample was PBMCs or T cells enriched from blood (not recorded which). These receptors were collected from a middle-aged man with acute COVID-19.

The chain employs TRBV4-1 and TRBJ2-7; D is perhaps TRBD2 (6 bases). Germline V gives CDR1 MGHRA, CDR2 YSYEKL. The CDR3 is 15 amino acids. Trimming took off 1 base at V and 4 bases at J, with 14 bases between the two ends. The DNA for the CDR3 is TGCGCCAGCAGCCAAGCAGCAGCGGGTGGTTACGAGCAGTACTTC. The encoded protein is CASSQAAAGGYEQYF.

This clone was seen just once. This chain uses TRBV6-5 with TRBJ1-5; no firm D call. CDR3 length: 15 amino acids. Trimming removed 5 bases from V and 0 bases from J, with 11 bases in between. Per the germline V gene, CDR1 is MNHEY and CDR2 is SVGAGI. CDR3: CASSPRVPSNQPQHF. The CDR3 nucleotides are TGTGCCAGCAGTCCCCGGGTTCCTAGCAATCAGCCCCAGCATTTT.

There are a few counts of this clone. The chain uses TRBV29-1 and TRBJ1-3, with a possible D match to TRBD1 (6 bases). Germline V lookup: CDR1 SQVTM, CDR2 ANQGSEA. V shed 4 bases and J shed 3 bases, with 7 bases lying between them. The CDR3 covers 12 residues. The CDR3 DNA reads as TGCAGCGTTGCAGGGGTTGGAAACACCATATATTTT. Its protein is CSVAGVGNTIYF.

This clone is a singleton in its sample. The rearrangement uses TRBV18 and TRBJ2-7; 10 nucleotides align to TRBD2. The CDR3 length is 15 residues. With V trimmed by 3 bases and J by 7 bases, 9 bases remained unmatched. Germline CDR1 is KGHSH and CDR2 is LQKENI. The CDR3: CASSPGTSAPREQYF. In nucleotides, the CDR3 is TGTGCCAGCTCACCTGGGACTAGCGCCCCGAGGGAGCAGTACTTC.

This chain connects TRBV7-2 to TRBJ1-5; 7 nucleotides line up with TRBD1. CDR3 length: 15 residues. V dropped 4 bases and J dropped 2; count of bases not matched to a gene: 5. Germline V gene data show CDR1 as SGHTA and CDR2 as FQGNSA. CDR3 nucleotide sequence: TGTGCCAGCAGCTCGCAGGGGGTAGGCAATCAGCCCCAGCATTTT. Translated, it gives CASSSQGVGNQPQHF.

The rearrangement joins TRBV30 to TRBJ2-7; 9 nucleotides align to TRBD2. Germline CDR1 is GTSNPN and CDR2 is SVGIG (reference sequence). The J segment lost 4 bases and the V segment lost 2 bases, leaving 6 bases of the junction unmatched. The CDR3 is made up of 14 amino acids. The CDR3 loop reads CAWSRSSGRYEQYF. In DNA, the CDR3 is TGTGCCTGGAGTCGCTCAAGCGGGAGGTACGAGCAGTACTTC. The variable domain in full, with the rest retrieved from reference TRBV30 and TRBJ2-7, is SQTIHQWPATLVQPVGSPLSLECTVEGTSNPNLYWYRQAAGRGLQLLFYSVGIGQISSEVPQNLSASRPQDRQFILSSKKLLLSDSGFYLCAWSRSSGRYEQYFGPGTRLTVT.

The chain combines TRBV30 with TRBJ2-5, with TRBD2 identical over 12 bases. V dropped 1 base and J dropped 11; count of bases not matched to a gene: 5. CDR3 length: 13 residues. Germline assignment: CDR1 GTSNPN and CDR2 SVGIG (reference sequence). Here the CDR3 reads CAWSGVTSGRQYF. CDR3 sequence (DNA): TGTGCCTGGAGTGGCGTGACTAGCGGGAGACAGTACTTC.

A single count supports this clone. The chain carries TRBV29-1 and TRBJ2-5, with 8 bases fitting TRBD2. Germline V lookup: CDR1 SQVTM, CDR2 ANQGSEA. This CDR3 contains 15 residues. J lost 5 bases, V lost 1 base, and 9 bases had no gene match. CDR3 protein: CSVEGRREAGETQYF. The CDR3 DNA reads TGCAGCGTTGAAGGGCGGCGGGAGGCCGGGGAGACCCAGTACTTC.

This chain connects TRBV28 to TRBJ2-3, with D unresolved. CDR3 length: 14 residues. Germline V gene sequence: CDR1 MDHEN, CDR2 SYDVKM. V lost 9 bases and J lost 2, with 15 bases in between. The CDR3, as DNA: TGTGCCAGTTCCAATATCCGGTACACAGATACGCAGTATTTT. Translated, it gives CASSNIRYTDTQYF.

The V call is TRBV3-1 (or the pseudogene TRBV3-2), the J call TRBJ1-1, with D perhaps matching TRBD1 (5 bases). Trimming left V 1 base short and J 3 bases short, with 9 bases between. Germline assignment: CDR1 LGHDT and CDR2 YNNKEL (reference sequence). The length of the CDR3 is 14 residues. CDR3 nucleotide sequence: TGTGCCAGCAGCCAAGTCGGGGGGGACACTGAAGCTTTCTTT. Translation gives CASSQVGGDTEAFF.

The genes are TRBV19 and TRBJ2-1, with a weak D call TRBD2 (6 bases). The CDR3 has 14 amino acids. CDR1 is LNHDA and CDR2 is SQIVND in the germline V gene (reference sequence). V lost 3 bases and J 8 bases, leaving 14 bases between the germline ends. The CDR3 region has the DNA TGTGCCAGTAGTATCCGGCGGGGTAGGGATGAGCAGTTCTTC. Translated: CASSIRRGRDEQFF.

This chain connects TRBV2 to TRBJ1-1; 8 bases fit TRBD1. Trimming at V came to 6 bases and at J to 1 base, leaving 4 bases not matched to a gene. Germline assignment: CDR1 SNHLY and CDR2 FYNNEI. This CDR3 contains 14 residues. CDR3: CASRSGGRNTEAFF. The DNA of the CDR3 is TGTGCCAGCAGATCAGGGGGCAGGAACACTGAAGCTTTCTTT.

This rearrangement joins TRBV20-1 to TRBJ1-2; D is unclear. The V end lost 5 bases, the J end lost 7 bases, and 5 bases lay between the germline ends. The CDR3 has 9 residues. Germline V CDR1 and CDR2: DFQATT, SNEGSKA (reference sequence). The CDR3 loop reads CSAQIGYTF. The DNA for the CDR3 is TGCAGTGCTCAGATTGGCTACACCTTC.

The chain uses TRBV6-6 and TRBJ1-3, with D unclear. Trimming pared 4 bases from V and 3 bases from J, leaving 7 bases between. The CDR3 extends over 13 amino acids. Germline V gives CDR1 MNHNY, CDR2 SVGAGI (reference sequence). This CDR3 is CASSSPGGNTIYF. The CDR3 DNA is TGTGCCAGCAGTTCCCCGGGTGGAAACACCATATATTTT.